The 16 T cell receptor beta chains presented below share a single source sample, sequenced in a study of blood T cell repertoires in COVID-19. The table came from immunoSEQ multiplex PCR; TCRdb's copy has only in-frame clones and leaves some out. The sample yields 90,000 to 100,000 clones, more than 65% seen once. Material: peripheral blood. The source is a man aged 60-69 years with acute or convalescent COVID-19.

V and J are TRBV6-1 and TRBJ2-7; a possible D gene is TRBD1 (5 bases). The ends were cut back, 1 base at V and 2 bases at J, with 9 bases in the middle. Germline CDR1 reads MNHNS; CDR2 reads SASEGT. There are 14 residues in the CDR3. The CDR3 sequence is CASSEVGLAYEQYV. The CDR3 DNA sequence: TGTGCCAGCAGTGAAGTGGGGCTGGCCTACGAGCAGTACGTC.

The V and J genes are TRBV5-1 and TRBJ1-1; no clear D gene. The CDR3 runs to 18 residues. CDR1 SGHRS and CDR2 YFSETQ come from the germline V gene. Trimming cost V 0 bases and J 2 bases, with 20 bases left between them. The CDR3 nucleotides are TGCGCCAGCAGCTTGGGGACGGGGATGAATCAGAGAAACACTGAAGCTTTCTTT. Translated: CASSLGTGMNQRNTEAFF.

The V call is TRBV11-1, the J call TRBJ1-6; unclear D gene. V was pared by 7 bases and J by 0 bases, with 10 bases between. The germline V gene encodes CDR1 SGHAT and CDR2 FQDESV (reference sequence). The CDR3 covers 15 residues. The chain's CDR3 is CASTRRSSYNSPLHF. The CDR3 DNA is TGTGCCAGCACGAGACGGAGCTCCTATAATTCACCCCTCCACTTT.

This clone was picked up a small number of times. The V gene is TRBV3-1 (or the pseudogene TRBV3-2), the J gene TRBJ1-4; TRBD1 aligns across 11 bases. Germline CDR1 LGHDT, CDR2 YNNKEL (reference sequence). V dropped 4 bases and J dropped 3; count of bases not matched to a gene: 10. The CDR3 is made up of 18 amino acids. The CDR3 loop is CASSPSRDRGSANEKLFF. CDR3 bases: TGTGCCAGCAGCCCTTCCCGGGACAGGGGGTCGGCTAATGAAAAACTGTTTTTT.

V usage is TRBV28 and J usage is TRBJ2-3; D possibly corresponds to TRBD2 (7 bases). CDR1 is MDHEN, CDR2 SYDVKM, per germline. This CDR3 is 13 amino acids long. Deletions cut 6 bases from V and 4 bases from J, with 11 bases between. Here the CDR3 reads CASRGGAADTQYF. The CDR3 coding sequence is TGTGCCAGCAGGGGGGGGGCCGCAGATACGCAGTATTTT.

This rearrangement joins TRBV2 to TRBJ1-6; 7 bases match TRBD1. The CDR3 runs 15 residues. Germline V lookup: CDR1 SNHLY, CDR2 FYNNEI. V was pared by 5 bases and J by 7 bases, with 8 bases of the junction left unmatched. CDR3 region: CASSLRQGPNSPLHF. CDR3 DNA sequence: TGTGCCAGCAGTCTCAGACAGGGTCCGAATTCACCCCTCCACTTT.

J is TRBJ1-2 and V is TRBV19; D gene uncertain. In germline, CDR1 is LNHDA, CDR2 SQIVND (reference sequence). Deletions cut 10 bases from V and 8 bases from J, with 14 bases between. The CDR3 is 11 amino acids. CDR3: CATPPGRGYTF. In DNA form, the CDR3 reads TGTGCCACCCCTCCGGGTAGGGGCTACACCTTC.

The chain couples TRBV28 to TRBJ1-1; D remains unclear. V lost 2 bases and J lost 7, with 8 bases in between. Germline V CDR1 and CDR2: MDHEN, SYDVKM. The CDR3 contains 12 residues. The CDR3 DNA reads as TGTGCCAGCAGTTTAGGGAGGAATGAAGCTTTCTTT. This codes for CASSLGRNEAFF.

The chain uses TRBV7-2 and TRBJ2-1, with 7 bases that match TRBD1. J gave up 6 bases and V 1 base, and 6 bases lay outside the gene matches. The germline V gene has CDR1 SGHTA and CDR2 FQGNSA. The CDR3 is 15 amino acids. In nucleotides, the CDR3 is TGTGCCAGCAGCTTAGGGGACAGAGATTTCAATGAGCAGTTCTTC. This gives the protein CASSLGDRDFNEQFF.

CDR3: CASSIEGRWQETQYF. CDR3 bases: TGTGCCAGTAGTATAGAGGGCAGGTGGCAAGAGACCCAGTACTTC. The rearrangement uses TRBV19 and TRBJ2-5; no clear D. The germline V and J ends were trimmed by 0 bases and 2 bases, with 10 bases remaining between them. Germline V gene lookup returns CDR1 LNHDA and CDR2 SQIVND (reference sequence). The length of the CDR3 is 15 residues.

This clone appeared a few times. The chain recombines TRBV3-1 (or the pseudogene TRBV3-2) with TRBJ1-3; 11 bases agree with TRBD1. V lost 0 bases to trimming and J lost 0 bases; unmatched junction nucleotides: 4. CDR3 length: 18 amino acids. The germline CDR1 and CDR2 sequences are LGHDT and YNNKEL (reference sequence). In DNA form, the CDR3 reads TGTGCCAGCAGCCAAGACCCCGGGACAGGGGGCTCTGGAAACACCATATATTTT. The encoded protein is CASSQDPGTGGSGNTIYF.

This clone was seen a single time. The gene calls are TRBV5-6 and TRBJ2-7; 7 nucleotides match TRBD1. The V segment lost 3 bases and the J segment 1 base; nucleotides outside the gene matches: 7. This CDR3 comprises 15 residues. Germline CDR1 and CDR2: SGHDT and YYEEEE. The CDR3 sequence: CASSSRQGRSYEQYV. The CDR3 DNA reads TGTGCCAGCAGCTCCAGACAGGGTCGGTCCTACGAGCAGTACGTC.

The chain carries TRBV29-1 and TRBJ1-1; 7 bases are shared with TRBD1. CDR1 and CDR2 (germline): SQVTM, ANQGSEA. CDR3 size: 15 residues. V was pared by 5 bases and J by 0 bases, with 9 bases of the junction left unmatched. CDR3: CSVSGTEKMNTEAFF. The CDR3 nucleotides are TGCAGCGTTTCTGGGACAGAGAAAATGAACACTGAAGCTTTCTTT.

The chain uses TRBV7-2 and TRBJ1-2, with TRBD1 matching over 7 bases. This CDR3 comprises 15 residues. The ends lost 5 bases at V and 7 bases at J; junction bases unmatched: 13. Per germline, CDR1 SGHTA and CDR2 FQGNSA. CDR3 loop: CASSPRQGGSGGYTF. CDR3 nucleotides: TGTGCCAGCAGCCCCCGACAGGGCGGCTCGGGTGGCTACACCTTC.

The CDR3 here is CASSPYGTSGHNEQFF. DNA for the CDR3: TGTGCCAGCTCACCGTACGGGACTAGCGGCCACAATGAGCAGTTCTTC. The J gene is TRBJ2-1, the V gene TRBV18, with 11 bases identical to TRBD2. With 3 bases clipped from V and 5 bases from J, the junction kept 6 bases outside the gene matches. Germline lookup yields CDR1 KGHSH and CDR2 LQKENI. This CDR3 has 16 amino acids.

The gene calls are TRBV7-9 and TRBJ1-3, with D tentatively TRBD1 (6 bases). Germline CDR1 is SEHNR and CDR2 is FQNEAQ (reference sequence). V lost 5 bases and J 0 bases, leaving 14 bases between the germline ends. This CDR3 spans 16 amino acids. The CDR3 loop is CASSMGMGHSGNTIYF. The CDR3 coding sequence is TGTGCCAGCAGCATGGGCATGGGACACTCTGGAAACACCATATATTTT.